This T cell receptor (beta chain) was recovered during a study of PD-L1 blockade in urothelial cancer. As for the study in general: The analyses of blood took place 3 weeks (second dose) and 6 weeks after treatment start. A median of about 130,000 T cells was found in the blood samples.

CDR1 and CDR2 (germline): LNHDA, SQIVND (reference sequence). There are 17 residues in the CDR3. Trimming removed 7 bases from V and 2 bases from J; junction bases left unmatched: 11. Sample contribution per patient ranged from 1 to 8, covering pretreatment and on-treatment. Data came from immunoSEQ multiplex PCR; TCRdb stores just in-frame clones and leaves some out. The table has fewer than 25,000 clones, about 83% seen once. V and J are TRBV19 and TRBJ2-2, with 9 bases aligning to TRBD1. Sequences were derived from PBMCs, sampled around atezolizumab (anti-PD-L1) treatment. This TCR was sampled from a man aged 45-60 years with urothelial cancer. The CDR3 is CASNRGGQGLNTGELFF. The CDR3 DNA follows: TGTGCCAGTAACAGGGGGGGACAGGGTCTTAACACCGGGGAGCTGTTTTTT.